This T cell receptor (beta chain) was observed in a study of PD-1 blockade in classical Hodgkin lymphoma. Study in general: Patients were administered nivolumab (3 mg/kg intravenously) every 2 weeks.

Findings and caveats of the study: Newly diagnosed patients were said to have less baseline TCR diversity than healthy donors did. Significantly greater TCR diversity emerged by C4D1 in CD4+ cells but not CD8+ cells.

The CDR3 spans 13 residues. CDR1 is MNHEY and CDR2 is SMNVEV in the germline V gene (reference sequence). The V end lost 4 bases, the J end lost 6 bases, and 10 bases lay between the germline ends. Profiling relied on immunoSEQ multiplex PCR, and the TCRdb table lists in-frame clones only, not all of them. This repertoire shows roughly 20,000 clones, about 68% found once; its top ten account for 2% to 2.5%. Concerning this clone: Its antigen is as yet unknown.

The time point is: cycle 4 day 1 (C4D1), after 5 to 7 weeks of nivolumab. Autologous stem cell transplantation was followed by relapse in every patient, and brentuximab vedotin exposure varied. The study purified CD4+ T cells from thawed PBMCs using magnetic negative selection. Progressive disease, partial response or complete response was each patient's best response. The V and J genes are TRBV27 and TRBJ1-5; tentative D call: TRBD1 (6 bases). Sample: CD4+ T cells from blood, taken before the fourth cycle of nivolumab. This receptor was identified in a human donor with classical Hodgkin lymphoma. As DNA, the CDR3 is TGTGCCAGCAGTTACAGGGCTGGTCAGCCCCAGCATTTT. The encoded protein is CASSYRAGQPQHF.